What follows is one TCR beta chain and its context. The antigen remains unidentified. This sample was included in a study of beta chain features in type 1 diabetes. Study as a whole: In age, gender and cell yields, patients were similar to healthy donors. General study findings and limits: A greater similarity of naive, central memory and Treg TCRB repertoires was seen among patients than among healthy donors.

The investigators reverse transcribed all of the isolated RNA, so they sequenced expressed TCRB transcripts. TCRdb's table, derived via immunoSEQ multiplex PCR, lists solely in-frame clones and lacks some. The sample carries 150,000 or so clones, just over 9% recorded once. There was one heparinised blood draw per donor, averaging around 0.11 L. Sorting of CD4+ naive, central memory, regulatory and stem cell-like memory cells was performed via CD45RO/CCR7/CD25/CD127/CD95/CD27. Specimen: central memory CD4+ T cells from blood. This receptor was obtained from a woman between 18 and 29 years old in good health.

CDR3 in amino acids: CASSPRADTQYF. The CDR3 bases are TGTGCCAGCAGCCCGAGGGCAGATACGCAGTATTTT. The chain links TRBV7-3 to TRBJ2-3; tentatively, D is TRBD2 (5 bases). CDR3 length: 12 residues. Deletions cut 5 bases from V and 4 bases from J, with 7 bases between. CDR1 and CDR2 from the germline V gene are SGHTA and FQGTGA.